This T cell receptor beta chain stems from a study of response to subunit inactivated influenza vaccine. The length of the CDR3 is 13 residues. V was trimmed by 5 bases and J by 9 bases, leaving 20 bases between them. Per germline, CDR1 SQVTM and CDR2 ANQGSEA. With regard to this clonotype: Its antigen is undetermined.

TCRdb called the RT-PCR reads again in MiXCR, with one record for every CDR3 protein. The sample carries just under 250,000 distinct CDR3 sequences, 10% to 15% recorded once. The study, taken as a whole, reports: Authors suggested few new T cells are recruited by each seasonal influenza vaccination.

V is TRBV29-1 and J is TRBJ2-7; D remains unclear. The sequencing used non-naive T cells sorted from PBMCs, collected around 14 days before vaccination. The clonotype comes from a man between 50 and 59 years old who received an inactivated influenza vaccine. Here the CDR3 reads CSVLMGPFGGQYF. CDR3 sequence (DNA): TGCAGCGTTCTAATGGGTCCCTTCGGTGGGCAGTACTTC.